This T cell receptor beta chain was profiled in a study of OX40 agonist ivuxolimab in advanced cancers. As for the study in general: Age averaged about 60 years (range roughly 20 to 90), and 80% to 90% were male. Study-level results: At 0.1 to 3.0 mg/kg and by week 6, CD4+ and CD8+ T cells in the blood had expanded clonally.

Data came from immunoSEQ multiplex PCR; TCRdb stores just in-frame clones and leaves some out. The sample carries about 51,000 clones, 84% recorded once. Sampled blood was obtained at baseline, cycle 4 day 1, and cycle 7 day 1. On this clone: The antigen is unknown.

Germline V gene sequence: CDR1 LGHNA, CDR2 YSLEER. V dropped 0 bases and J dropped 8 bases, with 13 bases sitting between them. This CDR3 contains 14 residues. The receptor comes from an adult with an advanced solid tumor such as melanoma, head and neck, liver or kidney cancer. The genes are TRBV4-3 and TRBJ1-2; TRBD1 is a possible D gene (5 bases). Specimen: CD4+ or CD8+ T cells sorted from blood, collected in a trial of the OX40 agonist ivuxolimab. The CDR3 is CASSQDRWGRGYTF. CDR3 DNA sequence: TGCGCCAGCAGCCAAGATCGATGGGGCCGCGGCTACACCTTC.